The 17 T cell receptor beta chains reported below all come from one sample, sequenced in a study of tumor T cells in aggressive B-cell lymphoma. Sequenced by immunoSEQ multiplex PCR; TCRdb stores in-frame clones only, minus some. The sample carries about 3,500 clones, roughly 94% recorded once. The sequenced sample was tumor tissue. The receptors derive from an adult with diffuse large B cell lymphoma.

V and J are TRBV29-1 and TRBJ2-2; TRBD1 matches 8 bases. The CDR3 extends over 14 amino acids. In germline, CDR1 is SQVTM, CDR2 ANQGSEA. With V trimmed by 6 bases and J by 2 bases, 5 bases remained unmatched. This CDR3 reads CSVQDRVNTGELFF. In DNA, the CDR3 is TGCAGCGTACAGGACAGGGTAAACACCGGGGAGCTGTTTTTT.

V usage is TRBV25-1 and J usage is TRBJ1-2; 8 bases are a match to TRBD1. CDR1 and CDR2 (germline): MGHDK, SYGVNS. This CDR3 comprises 14 residues. V gave up 8 bases and J gave up 0 bases; unmatched junction bases: 5. This CDR3 reads CASALGQANYGYTF. CDR3 bases: TGTGCCAGCGCCTTGGGACAGGCTAACTATGGCTACACCTTC.

The chain uses TRBV11-2 and TRBJ2-7, with a tentative D call TRBD1 (5 bases). V was shortened by 8 bases and J by 1 base, with 9 bases between the two germline ends. This CDR3 spans 12 amino acids. Germline V gene sequence: CDR1 SGHAT, CDR2 FQNNGV. CDR3 sequence (DNA): TGTGCCAGCCAAAGGGGTTCCTACGAGCAGTACTTC. Protein: CASQRGSYEQYF.

The chain is built from TRBV7-2 and TRBJ2-3; TRBD2 aligns across 7 bases. The length of the CDR3 is 15 residues. The V segment lost 5 bases and the J segment 6 bases; nucleotides outside the gene matches: 11. CDR1 is SGHTA and CDR2 is FQGNSA in the germline V gene. This CDR3 reads CASSPNGDSGDTQYF. The CDR3 DNA follows: TGTGCCAGCAGCCCCAACGGGGATAGCGGGGATACGCAGTATTTT.

This chain links TRBV6-5 with TRBJ1-6, with 7 bases identical to TRBD1. CDR1 is MNHEY, CDR2 SVGAGI, per germline. This CDR3 region has 16 residues. J gave up 13 bases and V 0 bases, and 12 bases lay outside the gene matches. CDR3 residues: CASSYSGGQGVPPLHF. DNA for the CDR3: TGTGCCAGCAGTTACTCTGGGGGGCAGGGGGTTCCCCCCCTCCACTTT.

The J gene is TRBJ1-5, the V gene TRBV7-9; 10 bases match TRBD1. The V segment lost 5 bases and the J segment 6 bases; nucleotides outside the gene matches: 7. The CDR3 runs 15 residues. Germline CDR1 and CDR2: SEHNR and FQNEAQ (reference sequence). The DNA for the CDR3 is TGTGCCAGCAGCCCCGGGACAGGGGTTTTTCAGCCCCAGCATTTT. Protein: CASSPGTGVFQPQHF.

The chain uses TRBV10-1 and TRBJ2-1; TRBD2 matches at 10 bases. Germline CDR1 and CDR2: WNHNN and SYGVQD (reference sequence). The J segment lost 3 bases and the V segment lost 2 bases, leaving 7 bases of the junction unmatched. This CDR3 has 17 residues. Here the CDR3 DNA reads TGCGCCAGCAGTGAGGAGGCTAGCGGGGGAGGCTACAATGAGCAGTTCTTC. Translated, it gives CASSEEASGGGYNEQFF.

V usage is TRBV2 and J usage is TRBJ1-2; 9 bases align to TRBD1. Germline V gene lookup returns CDR1 SNHLY and CDR2 FYNNEI. The V segment lost 3 bases and the J segment 3 bases; nucleotides outside the gene matches: 2. The CDR3 consists of 14 residues. The CDR3 DNA reads TGTGCCAGCAGTGAGGGACAGGGCCACTATGGCTACACCTTC. As protein: CASSEGQGHYGYTF.

The gene calls are TRBV5-4 and TRBJ2-1, with 9 bases matching TRBD2. The CDR3 runs to 15 residues. The germline V gene encodes CDR1 SGHNT and CDR2 YYREEE (reference sequence). Unmatched junction bases numbered 5, after V lost 0 bases and J lost 7 bases. CDR3 sequence reads: CASSLGGLAGNEQFF. The CDR3 nucleotides read TGTGCCAGCAGCTTGGGGGGTCTAGCGGGAAATGAGCAGTTCTTC. Variable domain in full (rest from reference TRBV5-4 and TRBJ2-1): ETGVTQSPTHLIKTRGQQVTLRCSSQSGHNTVSWYQQALGQGPQFIFQYYREEENGRGNFPPRFSGLQFPNYSSELNVNALELDDSALYLCASSLGGLAGNEQFFGPGTRLTVL.

The chain uses TRBV7-8 and TRBJ2-7, with TRBD1 matching over 7 bases. The V gene's germline CDR1 is SGHVS and CDR2 FQNEAQ. CDR3 length equals 15 residues. With V trimmed by 5 bases and J by 4 bases, 11 bases remained unmatched. CDR3 protein: CASSQQGLGSYEQYF. The CDR3 nucleotides are TGTGCCAGCAGCCAACAGGGGCTGGGTTCATACGAGCAGTACTTC.

The chain has TRBV2 and TRBJ1-1; the D gene is possibly TRBD1 (5 bases). This CDR3 contains 13 residues. V shed 6 bases and J shed 0 bases, with 8 bases lying between them. Germline lookup yields CDR1 SNHLY and CDR2 FYNNEI. The CDR3 bases are TGTGCCAGCAGCGCACAGGTGAACACTGAAGCTTTCTTT. It encodes CASSAQVNTEAFF.

The DNA for the CDR3 is TGTGCCAGCAGTGAACAGGAGAACACTGAAGCTTTCTTT. This sequence encodes CASSEQENTEAFF. The chain is built from TRBV2 and TRBJ1-1, with D unresolved. V lost 2 bases, J lost 1 base, and 5 bases lay in between. The CDR3 totals 13 residues. Germline assignment: CDR1 SNHLY and CDR2 FYNNEI.

The chain is built from TRBV18 and TRBJ1-5; 10 nucleotides agree with TRBD1. The junction had 0 bases not matched to a gene; V was cut back by 3 bases and J by 4 bases. This CDR3 is 14 amino acids long. The germline gives CDR1 KGHSH, CDR2 LQKENI. The CDR3: CASSPGQGNQPQHF. In DNA form, the CDR3 reads TGTGCCAGCTCACCGGGACAGGGGAATCAGCCCCAGCATTTT.

The chain employs TRBV27 and TRBJ1-2; no clear D gene. CDR3 size: 13 residues. V lost 3 bases and J 3 bases, leaving 8 bases between the germline ends. The germline CDR1 and CDR2 sequences are MNHEY and SMNVEV (reference sequence). The CDR3 loop is CASSFIPHYGYTF. The CDR3 region has the DNA TGTGCCAGCAGTTTTATTCCCCACTATGGCTACACCTTC.

This chain uses TRBV2 with TRBJ2-3; 7 positions agree with TRBD2. The V gene's germline CDR1 is SNHLY and CDR2 FYNNEI. The trim removed 7 bases at V and 5 bases at J, leaving 6 bases unmatched. The CDR3 is 13 residues long. CDR3 nucleotide sequence: TGTGCCAGCAACAGAAGGGAGGGAGATACGCAGTATTTT. Translation: CASNRREGDTQYF.

This chain connects TRBV2 to TRBJ1-2; possible D gene TRBD1, 6 bases. This CDR3 is built from 12 residues. Germline CDR1 and CDR2: SNHLY and FYNNEI. V lost 8 bases and J 6 bases, leaving 13 bases between the germline ends. In DNA, the CDR3 is TGTGCCAGCGGCGGGGGGGCCAATGGCTACACCTTC. Residues: CASGGGANGYTF.

This chain's CDR3 is CAITGGRDEKLFF. For the CDR3, the DNA is TGTGCCATCACAGGGGGCAGGGATGAAAAACTGTTTTTT. The chain joins TRBV10-3 to TRBJ1-4; 8 positions match TRBD1. Per the germline V gene, CDR1 is ENHRY and CDR2 is SYGVKD. The CDR3 runs 13 residues. The junction had 4 bases not matched to a gene; V was cut back by 7 bases and J by 6 bases.